The 25 T cell receptor beta chains below all came from one sample that was sequenced in a study of vaccination effects on CD4 cells after COVID-19. Researchers isolated CD4+ T cells once 9 to 11 days of culture had elapsed. A positive SARS-CoV-2 PCR test fell between March and December 2020. Two doses of BNT162b2 or mRNA-1273 vaccine were administered to participants. These receptors lack a known antigen. Using immunoSEQ multiplex PCR, the repertoire was profiled, and TCRdb retains in-frame clones only, with some absent. The table includes fewer than 55,000 clones, less than 85% detected once. Sequences were derived from CD4+ T cells from PBMCs cultured without peptide, sampled after COVID-19 vaccination. The receptors shown here come from a human donor who had a prior SARS-CoV-2 infection.

The chain uses TRBV7-3 and TRBJ2-3; 8 bases match TRBD2. This CDR3 spans 16 amino acids. CDR1 is SGHTA, CDR2 FQGTGA, per germline. V was clipped by 3 bases and J by 4 bases; unmatched bases: 9. CDR3 nucleotides: TGTGCCAGCAGCTTTCAGGGCGGGAGGAGGTCAGATACGCAGTATTTT. Its protein is CASSFQGGRRSDTQYF.

This chain connects TRBV2 to TRBJ1-1; possible D gene TRBD1, 5 bases. The CDR3 spans 16 residues. CDR1 and CDR2 from the germline V gene are SNHLY and FYNNEI. V lost 0 bases and J 0 bases, leaving 11 bases between the germline ends. Here the CDR3 reads CASSEADRNMNTEAFF. For the CDR3, the DNA is TGTGCCAGCAGTGAAGCAGACAGAAACATGAACACTGAAGCTTTCTTT. Together with reference TRBV2 and TRBJ1-1, the CDR3 gives the full variable domain: EPEVTQTPSHQVTQMGQEVILRCVPISNHLYFYWYRQILGQKVEFLVSFYNNEISEKSEIFDDQFSVERPDGSNFTLKIRSTKLEDSAMYFCASSEADRNMNTEAFFGQGTRLTVV.

This chain connects TRBV5-4 to TRBJ2-5; D ambiguous. Germline CDR1 and CDR2: SGHNT and YYREEE (reference sequence). The V end was cut by 2 bases, the J end by 7 bases, with 15 bases between. The CDR3 totals 14 residues. The CDR3 loop is CASSFPGRRATQYF. Here the CDR3 DNA reads TGTGCCAGCAGCTTTCCCGGAAGAAGAGCGACCCAGTACTTC. Together with reference TRBV5-4 and TRBJ2-5, the CDR3 gives the full variable domain: ETGVTQSPTHLIKTRGQQVTLRCSSQSGHNTVSWYQQALGQGPQFIFQYYREEENGRGNFPPRFSGLQFPNYSSELNVNALELDDSALYLCASSFPGRRATQYFGPGTRLLVL.

The chain's CDR3 is CASSHTGGTEAFF. DNA for the CDR3: TGCGCCAGCAGCCACACAGGGGGTACTGAAGCTTTCTTT. This sequence joins TRBV4-3 and TRBJ1-1, with 8 bases fitting TRBD1. Germline loops: CDR1 LGHNA, CDR2 YSLEER. The length of the CDR3 is 13 residues. V was pared by 3 bases and J by 5 bases, with 2 bases of the junction left unmatched.

The rearrangement joins TRBV6-5 to TRBJ1-5; D might be TRBD1 (5 bases). V lost 6 bases, J lost 7 bases, and 19 bases lay in between. Germline CDR1 is MNHEY and CDR2 is SVGAGI. The CDR3 consists of 15 residues. CDR3 amino acids: CASSRREDRGQPQHF. The CDR3 region has the DNA TGTGCCAGCAGCCGCCGGGAAGACAGAGGGCAGCCCCAGCATTTT.

The CDR3 protein is CASSSSFLTDTQYF. In nucleotides, the CDR3 is TGTGCCAGCAGCTCATCCTTCCTTACAGATACGCAGTATTTT. The chain joins TRBV7-9 to TRBJ2-3; D unclear. The CDR3 runs to 14 residues. In germline, CDR1 is SEHNR, CDR2 FQNEAQ (reference sequence). The germline V and J ends were trimmed by 4 bases and 3 bases, with 11 bases remaining between them.

In its sample, this clone was seen a few times. The chain employs TRBV7-3 and TRBJ1-1; no clear D. The V end was cut by 0 bases, the J end by 1 base, with 3 bases between. Germline values: CDR1 SGHTA, CDR2 FQGTGA. The CDR3 is 13 residues long. CDR3 loop: CASSLTGNTEAFF. CDR3 in DNA: TGTGCCAGCAGCTTAACGGGGAACACTGAAGCTTTCTTT.

The CDR3 DNA reads TGTGCCAGCAGCCGCCCGGGACAACTTTATGGCTACACCTTC. Protein sequence: CASSRPGQLYGYTF. The rearrangement joins TRBV5-5 to TRBJ1-2; D possibly corresponds to TRBD1 (6 bases). In germline, CDR1 is SGHKS, CDR2 YYEKEE (reference sequence). The V end was cut by 4 bases, the J end by 5 bases, with 15 bases between. This CDR3 has 14 residues.

The rearrangement joins TRBV30 to TRBJ2-6; no reliable D call. Per germline, CDR1 GTSNPN and CDR2 SVGIG (reference sequence). The CDR3 consists of 14 residues. Trimming took off 8 bases at V and 0 bases at J, with 11 bases between the two ends. The CDR3 sequence: CAGQSSSGANVLTF. DNA for the CDR3: TGTGCCGGCCAATCAAGCTCTGGGGCCAACGTCCTGACTTTC.

The chain joins TRBV4-1 to TRBJ2-3; D is possibly TRBD1 or TRBD2 (5 bases each). V gave up 0 bases and J gave up 4 bases, with 11 bases separating them. CDR1 is MGHRA, CDR2 YSYEKL, per germline. The CDR3 runs to 15 residues. The CDR3 DNA follows: TGCGCCAGCAGCCAAGATTGGCAGGGAGCAGATACGCAGTATTTT. Its protein is CASSQDWQGADTQYF.

This chain's CDR3 is CATSRDWQDTEAFF. As DNA, the CDR3 is TGTGCCACCAGCAGAGATTGGCAGGACACTGAAGCTTTCTTT. The chain recombines TRBV15 with TRBJ1-1; D ambiguous. CDR1 is LNHNV, CDR2 YYDKDF, per germline (reference sequence). With 0 bases removed from V and 3 bases from J, the gap between germline ends came to 8 bases. The CDR3 loop spans 14 amino acids. Full variable domain (outside the CDR3, taken from reference TRBV15 and TRBJ1-1): DAMVIQNPRYQVTQFGKPVTLSCSQTLNHNVMYWYQQKSSQAPKLLFHYYDKDFNNEADTPDNFQSRRPNTSFCFLDIRSPGLGDTAMYLCATSRDWQDTEAFFGQGTRLTVV.

The genes are TRBV15 and TRBJ2-5, with D possibly matching TRBD1 (5 bases). The ends were cut back, 6 bases at V and 0 bases at J, with 8 bases in the middle. Germline CDR1 is LNHNV and CDR2 is YYDKDF (reference sequence). This CDR3 region has 13 residues. CDR3 DNA sequence: TGTGCCACCAGAACAGGCTACCAAGAGACCCAGTACTTC. The encoded protein is CATRTGYQETQYF.

This chain joins TRBV7-3 and TRBJ2-1; tentatively, D is TRBD2 (5 bases). The germline V gene encodes CDR1 SGHTA and CDR2 FQGTGA. There are 15 residues in the CDR3. Trimming stripped 5 bases from V and 0 bases from J, with 11 bases between. The CDR3 loop reads CASSPQEASYNEQFF. The DNA for the CDR3 is TGTGCCAGCAGCCCGCAGGAGGCCTCCTACAATGAGCAGTTCTTC.

This clone was counted between two and nine times. V gene TRBV7-2 combines with J gene TRBJ1-6; 7 bases match TRBD1. In germline, CDR1 is SGHTA, CDR2 FQGNSA. CDR3 length: 15 residues. The trim removed 5 bases at V and 5 bases at J, leaving 6 bases unmatched. Here the CDR3 reads CASSTYGTDNSPLHF. The CDR3 bases are TGTGCCAGCAGCACGTACGGGACAGATAATTCACCCCTCCACTTT. Looking up the rest from reference TRBV7-2 and TRBJ1-6 gives the full variable domain: GAGVSQSPSNKVTEKGKDVELRCDPISGHTALYWYRQSLGQGLEFLIYFQGNSAPDKSGLPSDRFSAERTGGSVSTLTIQRTQQEDSAVYLCASSTYGTDNSPLHFGNGTRLTVT.

This chain joins TRBV4-1 and TRBJ1-6; no definite D call. The V and J ends lost 0 bases and 1 base respectively, with 1 base between them. The germline V gene encodes CDR1 MGHRA and CDR2 YSYEKL. The CDR3 length is 14 residues. The CDR3 sequence is CASSQESYNSPLHF. CDR3 DNA sequence: TGCGCCAGCAGCCAAGAATCCTATAATTCACCCCTCCACTTT.

V is TRBV6-5 and J is TRBJ1-5, with 9 nucleotides matching TRBD1. This CDR3 comprises 15 residues. The V gene end was trimmed by 4 bases and the J gene end by 5 bases; junction bases not matched to a gene: 6. The germline V gene has CDR1 MNHEY and CDR2 SVGAGI. The CDR3 coding sequence is TGTGCCAGCAGTTCACGGACAGGGGCGGATCAGCCCCAGCATTTT. This codes for CASSSRTGADQPQHF.

The gene calls are TRBV5-6 and TRBJ1-2, with no clear D. The CDR3 totals 12 residues. V was clipped by 2 bases and J by 4 bases, with 6 bases between them. The V gene's germline CDR1 is SGHDT and CDR2 YYEEEE. DNA of the CDR3: TGTGCCAGCAGCTTCGAGTCCTATGGCTACACCTTC. Translated: CASSFESYGYTF.

This chain links TRBV27 with TRBJ1-1; D gene unclear. V lost 5 bases and J 5 bases, leaving 15 bases between the germline ends. This CDR3 is 14 amino acids long. Germline V lookup: CDR1 MNHEY, CDR2 SMNVEV (reference sequence). CDR3 sequence: CASSHKAPPTEAFF. The CDR3 bases are TGTGCCAGCAGTCACAAGGCCCCCCCGACTGAAGCTTTCTTT.

The gene calls are TRBV4-2 and TRBJ2-3; 7 bases are a match to TRBD2. CDR1 and CDR2 from the germline V gene are LGHNA and YNFKEQ. With 6 bases clipped from V and 1 base from J, the junction kept 16 bases outside the gene matches. This CDR3 comprises 18 residues. CDR3 in DNA: TGTGCCAGCAGACAGCAGCCGGGCGGGAGAGAAGGCACAGATACGCAGTATTTT. Amino acids: CASRQQPGGREGTDTQYF.

The chain is built from TRBV5-4 and TRBJ2-7; D is possibly TRBD2 (6 bases). Trimming removed 4 bases at V and 3 bases at J, with 14 bases between. This CDR3 spans 14 amino acids. The germline CDR1 and CDR2 sequences are SGHNT and YYREEE (reference sequence). The CDR3 region has the DNA TGTGCCAGCAGCCCCGGCGGGCGGGACTACGAGCAGTACTTC. It yields the protein CASSPGGRDYEQYF.

The CDR3 here is CASSGLAYNEQFF. The CDR3 DNA sequence: TGTGCCAGCAGCGGACTAGCGTACAATGAGCAGTTCTTC. The chain recombines TRBV7-8 with TRBJ2-1; 9 bases line up with TRBD2. This CDR3 spans 13 amino acids. The V gene's germline CDR1 is SGHVS and CDR2 FQNEAQ. Trimming at V came to 5 bases and at J to 4 bases, leaving 0 bases not matched to a gene.

The genes are TRBV7-2 and TRBJ2-1; TRBD2 agrees at 11 bases. This CDR3 has 15 amino acids. CDR1 and CDR2 from the germline V gene are SGHTA and FQGNSA. J lost 3 bases, V lost 4 bases, and 2 bases had no gene match. This chain's CDR3 is CASSSLAGVYNEQFF. CDR3 nucleotide sequence: TGTGCCAGCAGCTCACTAGCGGGAGTCTACAATGAGCAGTTCTTC.

The J gene is TRBJ1-2, the V gene TRBV7-2; 7 nucleotides match TRBD1. The CDR3 is 14 residues long. Germline V gene lookup returns CDR1 SGHTA and CDR2 FQGNSA. The ends lost 5 bases at V and 4 bases at J; junction bases unmatched: 7. The CDR3 loop is CASSPDRQSYGYTF. As DNA, the CDR3 is TGTGCCAGCAGCCCGGACAGGCAGTCCTATGGCTACACCTTC.

The chain combines TRBV4-1 with TRBJ2-7, with D perhaps matching TRBD1 (6 bases). The CDR3 length is 16 residues. V was pared by 1 base and J by 2 bases, with 15 bases between. The germline gives CDR1 MGHRA, CDR2 YSYEKL. The CDR3 DNA reads as TGCGCCAGCAGCCAAGTTGGTAGCGACAGGACCTACGAGCAGTACTTC. Translated: CASSQVGSDRTYEQYF.

This clone was seen only a few times. The chain carries TRBV5-4 and TRBJ2-7; tentatively, D is TRBD2 (6 bases). CDR3 length equals 14 residues. The V end lost 4 bases, the J end lost 5 bases, and 16 bases lay between the germline ends. Germline CDR1 SGHNT, CDR2 YYREEE (reference sequence). The CDR3 reads CASSAQAGMNEQYF. In DNA form, the CDR3 reads TGTGCCAGCAGCGCCCAGGCGGGGATGAACGAGCAGTACTTC.